This TCR beta chain is drawn from a study of blood T cell repertoires in COVID-19. The CDR3 contains 17 residues. The germline gives CDR1 SGHVS, CDR2 FNYEAQ. The ends lost 1 base at V and 4 bases at J; junction bases unmatched: 7. Data came from immunoSEQ multiplex PCR; TCRdb stores just in-frame clones and leaves some out. The sample yields 120,000 or so clones, around 86% seen once. The receptor was isolated from an elderly woman with acute or convalescent COVID-19. Material for sequencing was peripheral blood. V usage is TRBV7-6 and J usage is TRBJ2-2, with TRBD2 identical over 9 bases. CDR3 in amino acids: CASSLGGTSRGTGELFF. The CDR3 coding sequence is TGTGCCAGCAGCTTAGGAGGGACTAGCAGAGGCACCGGGGAGCTGTTTTTT.